A selection of T cell receptor beta chains follows, all from one sample in a study of T cells in Graves' hyperthyroidism and ophthalmopathy. MiXCR was run by TCRdb on the multiplex PCR reads, yielding one entry per CDR3 protein. The sample yields about 360,000 distinct CDR3 sequences, about 18% seen once. The sample consisted of blood. The receptors originated from a woman under 30 with Graves' hyperthyroidism. CDR3s include the opening cysteine and the closing phenylalanine or tryptophan. The order of the fields is J gene, V gene, D gene, clone size, CDR3 protein, CDR3 DNA. A D gene is named only where the DNA matches it firmly. The size field is filled for only some rows; it gives once, few, many or a size class.

j_call: TRBJ1-2
v_call: TRBV27
d_call: -
clone_size: many
cdr3_aa: CANPPFPNYGYTF
cdr3_nt: TGTGCCAACCCTCCGTTCCCTAACTATGGCTACACCTTC

j_call: TRBJ2-1
v_call: TRBV6-4
d_call: TRBD2
clone_size: -
cdr3_aa: CASSDGGAYNEQFF
cdr3_nt: TGTGCCAGCAGTGACGGGGGGGCCTACAATGAGCAGTTCTTC

j_call: TRBJ1-1
v_call: TRBV2
d_call: TRBD1
clone_size: many
cdr3_aa: CASRRTGGTEAFF
cdr3_nt: TGTGCCAGCAGGAGGACAGGGGGCACTGAAGCTTTCTTT

j_call: TRBJ1-6
v_call: TRBV20-1
d_call: -
clone_size: many
cdr3_aa: CRAVDSSYNSPLHF
cdr3_nt: TGCAGGGCCGTGGATAGCTCCTATAATTCACCCCTCCACTTT

j_call: TRBJ2-2
v_call: TRBV15
d_call: -
clone_size: few
cdr3_aa: CATSWREEGGFDTGELFF
cdr3_nt: TGTGCCACCAGCTGGAGGGAGGAAGGCGGGTTTGACACCGGGGAGCTGTTTTTT

j_call: TRBJ1-2
v_call: TRBV16
d_call: TRBD1
clone_size: many
cdr3_aa: CASSRDSSYGYTF
cdr3_nt: TGTGCCAGCAGCCGGGACAGCTCCTATGGCTACACCTTC

j_call: TRBJ1-3
v_call: TRBV20-1
d_call: -
clone_size: few
cdr3_aa: CSAQTPSGNTIYF
cdr3_nt: TGCAGTGCTCAGACTCCCTCTGGAAACACCATATATTTT

j_call: TRBJ2-5
v_call: TRBV5-1
d_call: -
clone_size: many
cdr3_aa: CASSLGLLGRGETQYF
cdr3_nt: TGCGCCAGCAGCTTGGGCCTCCTCGGTCGGGGAGAGACCCAGTACTTC

j_call: TRBJ1-1
v_call: TRBV5-1
d_call: TRBD1
clone_size: many
cdr3_aa: CASTTVTGAEGAFF
cdr3_nt: TGCGCCAGCACTACCGTCACAGGGGCCGAGGGAGCTTTCTTT

j_call: TRBJ2-5
v_call: TRBV20-1
d_call: -
clone_size: many
cdr3_aa: CSARDGARTETQYF
cdr3_nt: TGCAGTGCTAGAGATGGGGCCCGAACAGAGACCCAGTACTTC

j_call: TRBJ2-5
v_call: TRBV6-1
d_call: -
clone_size: many
cdr3_aa: CASSTLDSQETQYF
cdr3_nt: TGTGCCAGCAGTACCTTGGACAGCCAAGAGACCCAGTACTTC

j_call: TRBJ1-5
v_call: TRBV6-1
d_call: TRBD1
clone_size: many
cdr3_aa: CASRERNRGTNQPQHF
cdr3_nt: TGTGCCAGCCGGGAACGAAACAGGGGAACCAATCAGCCCCAGCATTTT

j_call: TRBJ1-4
v_call: TRBV29-1
d_call: -
clone_size: -
cdr3_aa: CSQRLQGVRWNEKLFF
cdr3_nt: TGCAGCCAAAGATTACAGGGAGTCCGATGGAATGAAAAACTGTTTTTT

j_call: TRBJ2-2
v_call: TRBV29-1
d_call: -
clone_size: -
cdr3_aa: CSVGRGYTGELCF
cdr3_nt: TGCAGCGTTGGCAGGGGTTACACCGGGGAGCTGTGTTTT

j_call: TRBJ2-2
v_call: TRBV28
d_call: -
clone_size: few
cdr3_aa: CASSSGYTNTGELFF
cdr3_nt: TGTGCCAGCAGTTCAGGCTACACGAACACCGGGGAGCTGTTTTTT

j_call: TRBJ1-5
v_call: TRBV7-8
d_call: -
clone_size: many
cdr3_aa: CASSLGSNSNQPQHF
cdr3_nt: TGTGCCAGCAGCTTAGGCAGCAATAGCAATCAGCCCCAGCATTTT

j_call: TRBJ2-3
v_call: TRBV30
d_call: -
clone_size: -
cdr3_aa: CAWSVGRDTQYF
cdr3_nt: TGTGCCTGGAGTGTGGGGAGAGATACGCAGTATTTT

j_call: TRBJ2-2
v_call: TRBV27
d_call: -
clone_size: many
cdr3_aa: CASSSRQMLNGELFF
cdr3_nt: TGTGCCAGCAGTTCTCGACAGATGTTGAACGGGGAGCTGTTTTTT

j_call: TRBJ2-5
v_call: TRBV7-9
d_call: -
clone_size: many
cdr3_aa: CASSHSTGSETQYF
cdr3_nt: TGTGCCAGCAGCCATTCGACAGGATCAGAGACCCAGTACTTC

j_call: TRBJ1-5
v_call: TRBV6-1
d_call: -
clone_size: many
cdr3_aa: CASSEYAPSVNQPQHF
cdr3_nt: TGTGCCAGCAGTGAATACGCCCCTAGTGTCAATCAGCCCCAGCATTTT

j_call: TRBJ1-3
v_call: TRBV5-1
d_call: -
clone_size: many
cdr3_aa: CASSPESSSGNTIYF
cdr3_nt: TGCGCCAGCAGCCCAGAGTCGAGCTCTGGAAACACCATATATTTT

j_call: TRBJ1-5
v_call: TRBV18
d_call: -
clone_size: -
cdr3_aa: CASSPGLQPQHF
cdr3_nt: TGTGCCAGCTCACCGGGGTTACAGCCCCAGCATTTT

j_call: TRBJ2-7
v_call: TRBV20-1
d_call: TRBD2
clone_size: many
cdr3_aa: CSAEEPGLAAYEQYF
cdr3_nt: TGCAGTGCGGAAGAACCGGGACTAGCGGCCTACGAGCAGTACTTC

j_call: TRBJ1-5
v_call: TRBV27
d_call: -
clone_size: many
cdr3_aa: CASRTTAYSNQPQHF
cdr3_nt: TGTGCCAGCAGGACGACAGCCTATAGCAATCAGCCCCAGCATTTT

j_call: TRBJ2-5
v_call: TRBV28
d_call: TRBD2
clone_size: many
cdr3_aa: CASSFRYRGGLGTQYF
cdr3_nt: TGTGCCAGCAGTTTCCGGTACCGGGGGGGGCTGGGGACCCAGTACTTC

j_call: TRBJ2-7
v_call: TRBV20-1
d_call: -
clone_size: many
cdr3_aa: CSARDPGLFSYEQYF
cdr3_nt: TGCAGTGCTAGAGATCCCGGACTCTTCTCCTACGAGCAGTACTTC

j_call: TRBJ2-5
v_call: TRBV4-1
d_call: -
clone_size: -
cdr3_aa: CASSQDPVVRKTQYF
cdr3_nt: TGCGCCAGCAGCCAAGATCCAGTGGTACGAAAGACCCAGTACTTC

j_call: TRBJ2-7
v_call: TRBV10-3
d_call: TRBD1
clone_size: many
cdr3_aa: CAIGAGQGYEQYF
cdr3_nt: TGTGCCATCGGGGCGGGACAGGGCTACGAGCAGTACTTC

j_call: TRBJ2-5
v_call: TRBV13
d_call: TRBD2
clone_size: few
cdr3_aa: CASSPRLAGAQQETQYF
cdr3_nt: TGTGCCAGCAGCCCACGACTAGCGGGGGCGCAACAAGAGACCCAGTACTTC

j_call: TRBJ2-7
v_call: TRBV10-3
d_call: TRBD1
clone_size: many
cdr3_aa: CAISANRGRGTYEQYF
cdr3_nt: TGTGCCATCAGTGCTAACAGGGGGCGAGGAACCTACGAGCAGTACTTC

j_call: TRBJ1-2
v_call: TRBV6-1
d_call: -
clone_size: -
cdr3_aa: CASSGGVGYGYTF
cdr3_nt: TGTGCCAGCAGCGGAGGGGTTGGGTATGGCTACACCTTC

j_call: TRBJ1-2
v_call: TRBV12-3/TRBV12-4
d_call: TRBD1
clone_size: many
cdr3_aa: CASSQQGENYGYTF
cdr3_nt: TGTGCCAGCAGCCAACAGGGGGAGAACTATGGCTACACCTTC

j_call: TRBJ2-7
v_call: TRBV20-1
d_call: -
clone_size: many
cdr3_aa: CSANLVGQSSSSYEQYF
cdr3_nt: TGCAGTGCCAACCTTGTGGGACAATCCTCGAGCTCCTACGAGCAGTACTTC

j_call: TRBJ2-2
v_call: TRBV4-1
d_call: TRBD1
clone_size: few
cdr3_aa: CASSQEWTGENTGELFF
cdr3_nt: TGCGCCAGCAGCCAAGAATGGACAGGGGAGAACACCGGGGAGCTGTTTTTT

j_call: TRBJ2-5
v_call: TRBV18
d_call: -
clone_size: few
cdr3_aa: CASSPGAGNEETQYF
cdr3_nt: TGTGCCAGCTCACCAGGGGCAGGGAATGAAGAGACCCAGTACTTC

j_call: TRBJ2-7
v_call: TRBV29-1
d_call: TRBD1
clone_size: many
cdr3_aa: CSVAGQGPPYEQYF
cdr3_nt: TGCAGCGTTGCCGGACAGGGGCCTCCCTACGAGCAGTACTTC

j_call: TRBJ2-5
v_call: TRBV6-2/TRBV6-3
d_call: TRBD2
clone_size: many
cdr3_aa: CASSYERGERETQYF
cdr3_nt: TGTGCCAGCAGTTACGAGCGGGGGGAACGGGAGACCCAGTACTTC

j_call: TRBJ2-2
v_call: TRBV5-1
d_call: -
clone_size: -
cdr3_aa: CASSLVQGSGELFF
cdr3_nt: TGCGCCAGCAGCTTGGTGCAGGGGTCCGGGGAGCTGTTTTTT

j_call: TRBJ2-7
v_call: TRBV6-2/TRBV6-3
d_call: -
clone_size: -
cdr3_aa: CASRGKGKKNYLYEQYF
cdr3_nt: TGTGCCAGCAGGGGAAAGGGGAAAAAGAACTACCTGTACGAGCAGTACTTC

j_call: TRBJ2-7
v_call: TRBV25-1
d_call: -
clone_size: many
cdr3_aa: CASSAQGPYEQYF
cdr3_nt: TGTGCCAGCAGTGCGCAAGGTCCCTACGAGCAGTACTTC

j_call: TRBJ2-2
v_call: TRBV6-5
d_call: TRBD1
clone_size: many
cdr3_aa: CASKETGWLFF
cdr3_nt: TGTGCCAGCAAGGAGACAGGGTGGCTGTTTTTT

j_call: TRBJ2-7
v_call: TRBV6-1
d_call: -
clone_size: many
cdr3_aa: CASSEWQGGEQYF
cdr3_nt: TGTGCCAGCAGTGAGTGGCAAGGCGGCGAGCAGTACTTC

j_call: TRBJ2-5
v_call: TRBV6-4
d_call: TRBD1
clone_size: many
cdr3_aa: CASSDRDRVETQYF
cdr3_nt: TGTGCCAGCAGTGACCGGGACAGGGTTGAGACCCAGTACTTC

j_call: TRBJ1-1
v_call: TRBV2
d_call: TRBD1
clone_size: many
cdr3_aa: CASGQGVNTEAFF
cdr3_nt: TGTGCCAGCGGACAGGGAGTGAACACTGAAGCTTTCTTT

j_call: TRBJ1-5
v_call: TRBV12-3/TRBV12-4
d_call: -
clone_size: many
cdr3_aa: CASSRLVGNQPQHF
cdr3_nt: TGTGCCAGCAGCCGCCTAGTGGGCAATCAGCCCCAGCATTTT

j_call: TRBJ2-2
v_call: TRBV7-3
d_call: TRBD2
clone_size: many
cdr3_aa: CASSLQTAGLAVSGELFF
cdr3_nt: TGTGCCAGCAGCTTACAAACCGCCGGACTAGCGGTATCCGGGGAGCTGTTTTTT

j_call: TRBJ2-7
v_call: TRBV24-1
d_call: TRBD2
clone_size: many
cdr3_aa: CATSDSGGLPYEQYF
cdr3_nt: TGTGCCACCAGTGATTCGGGAGGACTACCCTACGAGCAGTACTTC

j_call: TRBJ2-7
v_call: TRBV12-3/TRBV12-4
d_call: -
clone_size: many
cdr3_aa: CASSPPLGSVEQYF
cdr3_nt: TGTGCCAGCAGCCCACCCTTGGGCTCGGTGGAGCAGTACTTC

j_call: TRBJ1-2
v_call: TRBV29-1
d_call: TRBD1
clone_size: many
cdr3_aa: CSVYPTRTGGLNYGYTF
cdr3_nt: TGCAGCGTTTATCCTACCCGGACAGGGGGCTTAAACTATGGCTACACCTTC

j_call: TRBJ2-7
v_call: TRBV27
d_call: TRBD1
clone_size: many
cdr3_aa: CASSFLYTGQGTHEQYF
cdr3_nt: TGTGCCAGCAGTTTCCTCTACACGGGACAGGGCACCCACGAGCAGTACTTC

j_call: TRBJ2-2
v_call: TRBV7-8
d_call: -
clone_size: many
cdr3_aa: CASSLDLYGELFF
cdr3_nt: TGTGCCAGCAGCTTAGATCTGTACGGGGAGCTGTTTTTT

j_call: TRBJ2-7
v_call: TRBV20-1
d_call: TRBD2
clone_size: -
cdr3_aa: CSARRGLAGAQEQYF
cdr3_nt: TGCAGTGCTCGGAGGGGGCTAGCGGGAGCCCAAGAGCAGTACTTC

j_call: TRBJ1-5
v_call: TRBV2
d_call: -
clone_size: many
cdr3_aa: CATRPNLRQPQHF
cdr3_nt: TGTGCCACCCGGCCCAACCTAAGGCAGCCCCAGCATTTT

j_call: TRBJ2-5
v_call: TRBV10-3
d_call: -
clone_size: many
cdr3_aa: CAISDQQGRETQYF
cdr3_nt: TGTGCCATCAGTGACCAACAGGGCCGGGAGACCCAGTACTTC

j_call: TRBJ2-7
v_call: TRBV7-2
d_call: -
clone_size: many
cdr3_aa: CASSSGPFYEQYF
cdr3_nt: TGTGCCAGCAGCTCTGGCCCCTTCTACGAGCAGTACTTC

j_call: TRBJ2-7
v_call: TRBV6-1
d_call: -
clone_size: -
cdr3_aa: CASSEDVEQYF
cdr3_nt: TGTGCCAGCAGTGAAGACGTCGAGCAGTACTTC